The clone carrying this T cell receptor beta chain was picked up a small number of times. This entry comes from a study of T cells in Graves' hyperthyroidism and ophthalmopathy. V lost 3 bases to trimming and J lost 9 bases; unmatched junction nucleotides: 6. Germline V lookup: CDR1 SEHNR, CDR2 FQNEAQ (reference sequence). The CDR3 contains 15 residues. From RNA transcripts, TCR beta CDR3 regions were amplified. During a first-round RT-PCR of the TCR CDR3, the HTBI primer set was used. A single record per CDR3 protein comes from TCRdb applying MiXCR to the multiplex PCR reads. The sample has around 480,000 distinct CDR3 sequences; approximately 14% are singletons.

The clonotype originates from a woman aged 18-29 years with Graves' hyperthyroidism. The rearrangement joins TRBV7-9 to TRBJ2-1; 12 bases match TRBD2. Sequencing was performed on blood. CDR3 in DNA: TGTGCCAGCAGCTTGGTACTAGCGGGAGGAACTGAGCAGTTCTTC. It yields the protein CASSLVLAGGTEQFF.